This T cell receptor beta chain comes out of a study of T cell changes during pregnancy in multiple sclerosis. Using immunoSEQ multiplex PCR, the repertoire was profiled, and TCRdb retains in-frame clones only, with some absent. The sample holds tens of thousands of clones, 75% to 95% seen once. V lost 5 bases and J 12 bases, leaving 20 bases between the germline ends. The CDR3 length is 13 residues. Germline V gives CDR1 SEHNR, CDR2 FQNEAQ (reference sequence). This clone has a single count. The J gene is TRBJ2-7, the V gene TRBV7-9; D is perhaps TRBD1 (5 bases). The sequence came from a female donor in good health, enrolled as a control in a pregnancy study. The starting material was CD4+ T cells from peripheral blood mononuclear cells, obtained after pregnancy. CDR3 residues: CASSPNHYAGRYF. As DNA, the CDR3 is TGTGCCAGCAGCCCCAACCACTACGCAGGGCGGTACTTC.